This T cell receptor (beta chain) was recovered during a study of T cell responses to AZD1222 COVID-19 vaccine. Study-wide points: Repertoire samples came only from after the peak T cell response. Breadth and depth of Spike-specific TCRs rose after two AZD1222 doses.

This table comes from immunoSEQ multiplex PCR, and its TCRdb copy is limited to in-frame clones, with some not included. The sample has 150,000 or so clones, more than 85% seen once; the top ten hold about 3.7%. Concerning this clone: The antigen is not known.

Germline assignment: CDR1 LNHNV and CDR2 YYDKDF (reference sequence). V was clipped by 3 bases and J by 5 bases; unmatched bases: 14. The CDR3 is 17 residues long. The sequenced sample was peripheral blood, obtained 28 days after the second AZD1222 dose. The TCR originated in an adult who received the AZD1222 COVID-19 vaccine. The chain uses TRBV15 and TRBJ2-5, with TRBD1 matching over 8 bases. This CDR3 is CATSSGQGPPPRETQYF. The DNA of the CDR3 is TGTGCCACCAGCAGTGGACAGGGCCCCCCACCCAGGGAGACCCAGTACTTC.